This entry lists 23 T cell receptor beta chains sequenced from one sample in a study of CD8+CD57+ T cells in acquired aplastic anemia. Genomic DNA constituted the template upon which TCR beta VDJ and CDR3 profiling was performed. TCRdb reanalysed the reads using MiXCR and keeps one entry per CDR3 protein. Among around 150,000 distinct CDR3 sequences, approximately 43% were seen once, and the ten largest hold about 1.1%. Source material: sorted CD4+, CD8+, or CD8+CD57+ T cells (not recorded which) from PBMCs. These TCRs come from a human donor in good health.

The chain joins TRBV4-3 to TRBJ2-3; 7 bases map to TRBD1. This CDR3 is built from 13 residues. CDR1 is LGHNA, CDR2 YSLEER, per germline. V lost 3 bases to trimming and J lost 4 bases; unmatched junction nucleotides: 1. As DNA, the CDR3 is TGCGCCAGCAGCCACGACAGGGCAGATACGCAGTATTTT. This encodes CASSHDRADTQYF.

CDR3 DNA: TGTGCCAGCAGTGGACTGAACACTGAAGCTTTCTTT. It yields the protein CASSGLNTEAFF. The chain is built from TRBV7-2 and TRBJ1-1; D remains unclear. Germline values: CDR1 SGHTA, CDR2 FQGNSA. V lost 6 bases to trimming and J lost 0 bases, with 5 bases between them. This CDR3 region has 12 residues.

Written as DNA, the CDR3 is TGTGCCAGCAGCCTCGAGGTGTTCTCGGACGGCGACGAGCAGTACTTC. Translated: CASSLEVFSDGDEQYF. V and J are TRBV19 and TRBJ2-7; D is ambiguous. V lost 9 bases, J lost 5 bases, and 26 bases lay in between. From germline, CDR1 is LNHDA and CDR2 SQIVND (reference sequence). CDR3 length equals 16 residues.

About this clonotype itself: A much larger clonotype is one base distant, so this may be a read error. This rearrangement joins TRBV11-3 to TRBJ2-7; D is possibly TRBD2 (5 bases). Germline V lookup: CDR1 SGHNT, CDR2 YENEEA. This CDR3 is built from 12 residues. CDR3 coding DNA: TGTGCCGGCAGCCGGGATTCTCACGAGCAGTACTTC. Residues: CAGSRDSHEQYF.

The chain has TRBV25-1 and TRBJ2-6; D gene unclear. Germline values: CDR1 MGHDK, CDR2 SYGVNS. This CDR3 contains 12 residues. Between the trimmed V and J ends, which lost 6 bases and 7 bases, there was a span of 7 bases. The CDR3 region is CASREGANVLTF. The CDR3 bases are TGTGCCAGCAGAGAAGGAGCCAACGTCCTGACTTTC.

CDR3 sequence (DNA): TGTGCCACCAGCAGGGATGACAGGCCGAACACTGAAGCTTTCTTT. Its translation is CATSRDDRPNTEAFF. This sequence joins TRBV15 and TRBJ1-1; perhaps TRBD1 as D (6 bases). V was pared by 3 bases and J by 1 base, with 12 bases between. In germline, CDR1 is LNHNV, CDR2 YYDKDF (reference sequence). The CDR3 covers 15 residues.

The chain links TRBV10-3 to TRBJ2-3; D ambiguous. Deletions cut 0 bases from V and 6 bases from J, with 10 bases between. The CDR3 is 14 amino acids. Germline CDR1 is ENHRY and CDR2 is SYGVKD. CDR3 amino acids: CAISESWQRDTQYF. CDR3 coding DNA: TGTGCCATCAGTGAGTCATGGCAGAGGGATACGCAGTATTTT.

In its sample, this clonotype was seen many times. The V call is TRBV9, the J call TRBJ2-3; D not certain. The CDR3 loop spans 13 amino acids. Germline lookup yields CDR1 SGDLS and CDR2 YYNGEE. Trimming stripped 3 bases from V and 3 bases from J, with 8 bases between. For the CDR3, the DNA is TGTGCCAGCAGCGCCGACCGGACAGATACGCAGTATTTT. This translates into CASSADRTDTQYF.

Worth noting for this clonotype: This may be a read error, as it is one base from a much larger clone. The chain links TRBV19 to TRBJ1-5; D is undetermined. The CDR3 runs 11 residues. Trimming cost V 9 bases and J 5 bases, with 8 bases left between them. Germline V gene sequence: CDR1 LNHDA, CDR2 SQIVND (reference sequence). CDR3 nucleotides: TGTGCCAGCAGTGAACATCAGCCCCAGCATTTT. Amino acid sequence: CASSEHQPQHF. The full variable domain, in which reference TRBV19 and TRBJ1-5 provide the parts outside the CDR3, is DGGITQSPKYLFRKEGQNVTLSCEQNLNHDAMYWYRQDPGQGLRLIYYSQIVNDFQKGDIAEGYSVSREKKESFPLTVTSAQKNPTAFYLCASSEHQPQHFGDGTRLSIL.

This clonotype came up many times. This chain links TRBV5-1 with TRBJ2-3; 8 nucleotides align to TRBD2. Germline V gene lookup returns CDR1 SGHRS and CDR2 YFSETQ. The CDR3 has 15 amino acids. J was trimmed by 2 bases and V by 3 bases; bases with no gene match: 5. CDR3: CASSYGGGTTDTQYF. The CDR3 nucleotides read TGCGCCAGCAGCTATGGCGGGGGGACCACAGATACGCAGTATTTT.

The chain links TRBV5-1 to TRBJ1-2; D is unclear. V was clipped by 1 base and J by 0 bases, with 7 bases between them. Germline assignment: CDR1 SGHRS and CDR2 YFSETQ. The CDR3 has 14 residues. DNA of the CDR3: TGCGCCAGCAGCTTGTATGTATCTAACTATGGCTACACCTTC. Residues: CASSLYVSNYGYTF.

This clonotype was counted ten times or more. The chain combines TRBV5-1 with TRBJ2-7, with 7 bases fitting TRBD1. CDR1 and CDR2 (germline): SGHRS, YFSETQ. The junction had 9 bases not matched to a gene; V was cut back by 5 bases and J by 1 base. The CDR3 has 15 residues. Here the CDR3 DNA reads TGCGCCAGCAGTTCGCCCGACAGGGCTTCCTACGAGCAGTACTTC. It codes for CASSSPDRASYEQYF.

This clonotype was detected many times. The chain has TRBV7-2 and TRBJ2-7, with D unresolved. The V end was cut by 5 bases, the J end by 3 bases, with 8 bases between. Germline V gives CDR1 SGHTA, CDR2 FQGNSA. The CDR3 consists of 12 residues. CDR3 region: CASSEHSYEQYF. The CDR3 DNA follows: TGTGCCAGCAGCGAACACAGCTACGAGCAGTACTTC.

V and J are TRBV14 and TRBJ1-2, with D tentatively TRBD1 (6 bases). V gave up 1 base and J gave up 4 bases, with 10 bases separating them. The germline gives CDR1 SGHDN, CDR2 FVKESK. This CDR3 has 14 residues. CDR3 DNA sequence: TGTGCCAGCAGCCAAGTCCGGGACACCTATGGCTACACCTTC. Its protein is CASSQVRDTYGYTF.

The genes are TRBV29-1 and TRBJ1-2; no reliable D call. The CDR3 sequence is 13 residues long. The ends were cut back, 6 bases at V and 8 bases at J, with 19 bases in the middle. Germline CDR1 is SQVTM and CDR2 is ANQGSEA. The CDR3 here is CSVQRAGLLGYTF. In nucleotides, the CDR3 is TGCAGCGTCCAGAGGGCAGGCCTATTAGGCTACACCTTC.

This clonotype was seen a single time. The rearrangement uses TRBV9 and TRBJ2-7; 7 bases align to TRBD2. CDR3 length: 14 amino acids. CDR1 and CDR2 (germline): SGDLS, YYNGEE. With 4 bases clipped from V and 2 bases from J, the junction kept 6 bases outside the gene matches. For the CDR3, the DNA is TGTGCCAGCAGCCAAGCGGGACTAACCTACGAGCAGTACTTC. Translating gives CASSQAGLTYEQYF. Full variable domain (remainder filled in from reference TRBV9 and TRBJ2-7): DSGVTQTPKHLITATGQRVTLRCSPRSGDLSVYWYQQSLDQGLQFLIQYYNGEERAKGNILERFSAQQFPDLHSELNLSSLELGDSALYFCASSQAGLTYEQYFGPGTRLTVT.

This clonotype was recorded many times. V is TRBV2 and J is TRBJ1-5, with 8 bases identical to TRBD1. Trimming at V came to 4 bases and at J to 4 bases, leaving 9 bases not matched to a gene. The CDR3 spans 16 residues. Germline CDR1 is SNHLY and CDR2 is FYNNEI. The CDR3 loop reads CASSALQGGQNQPQHF. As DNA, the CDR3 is TGTGCCAGCAGTGCCCTACAGGGGGGGCAAAATCAGCCCCAGCATTTT.

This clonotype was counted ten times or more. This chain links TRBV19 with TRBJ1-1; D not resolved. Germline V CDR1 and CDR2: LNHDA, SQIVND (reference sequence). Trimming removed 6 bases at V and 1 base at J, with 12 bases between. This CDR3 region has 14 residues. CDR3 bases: TGTGCCAGTAGCGACGTGGCGGGGAACACTGAAGCTTTCTTT. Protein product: CASSDVAGNTEAFF.

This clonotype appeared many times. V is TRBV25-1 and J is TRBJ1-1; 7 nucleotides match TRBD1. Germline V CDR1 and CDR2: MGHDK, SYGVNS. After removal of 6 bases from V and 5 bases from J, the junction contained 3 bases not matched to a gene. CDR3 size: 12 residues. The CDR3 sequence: CASSGTVTEAFF. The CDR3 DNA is TGTGCCAGCAGCGGGACAGTAACTGAAGCTTTCTTT.

The CDR3 sequence: CAISESRGDTQYF. Written as DNA, the CDR3 is TGTGCCATCAGTGAGTCCCGCGGTGATACGCAGTATTTT. This chain links TRBV10-3 with TRBJ2-3; D is uncertain. Germline assignment: CDR1 ENHRY and CDR2 SYGVKD. The length of the CDR3 is 13 residues. Trimming cost V 0 bases and J 6 bases, with 7 bases left between them.

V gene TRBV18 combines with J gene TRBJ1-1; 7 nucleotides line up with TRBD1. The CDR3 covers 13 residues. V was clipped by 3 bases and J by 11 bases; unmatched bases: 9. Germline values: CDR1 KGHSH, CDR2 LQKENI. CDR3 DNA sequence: TGTGCCAGCTCACCGGGAACAGGGGTTTGGGCTTTCTTT. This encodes CASSPGTGVWAFF.

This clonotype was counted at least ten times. The CDR3 DNA reads TGTGCCAGCAGCCGATTGGACGCCGCCTCTGGAAACACCATATATTTT. It translates to CASSRLDAASGNTIYF. The rearrangement joins TRBV9 to TRBJ1-3, with no clear D. The V and J ends lost 4 bases and 0 bases respectively, with 14 bases between them. The CDR3 is 16 amino acids. Germline V gene lookup returns CDR1 SGDLS and CDR2 YYNGEE.

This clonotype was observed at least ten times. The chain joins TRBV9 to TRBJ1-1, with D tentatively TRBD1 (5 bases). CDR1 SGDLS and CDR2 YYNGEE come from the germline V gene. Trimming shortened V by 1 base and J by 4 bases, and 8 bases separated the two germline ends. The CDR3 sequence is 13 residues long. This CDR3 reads CASSVTGVTEAFF. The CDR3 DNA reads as TGTGCCAGCAGCGTAACGGGGGTCACTGAAGCTTTCTTT.